The T cell receptor (beta chain) under discussion was sequenced for a study of cytomegalovirus exposure and HLA in healthy donors. The study's findings and limits: A missense DCLRE1C variant was associated with V- and J-gene trimming of TCR beta chains in a later analysis, and an independent cohort replicated the association. The authors reported that TCR beta sequences could predict HLA-A and HLA-B alleles. These predictions were accurate for most subjects in the first cohort.

Germline CDR1 reads SGHDN; CDR2 reads FVKESK. The CDR3 has 14 residues. The germline V and J ends were trimmed by 4 bases and 6 bases, with 15 bases remaining between them. This clone was seen a few times. Its antigen is not known. PCR involved 60 Vbeta and 13 Jbeta primers. Assay: immunoSEQ multiplex PCR; the TCRdb copy retains only in-frame clones and omits some. The sample carries more than 85,000 clones, around 81% recorded once. The chain employs TRBV14 and TRBJ1-1, with TRBD1 as a possible D gene (6 bases). The clonotype comes from a woman aged 25 to 39 in good health and CMV-seronegative. The specimen was PBMCs. The chain's CDR3 is CASSPWTAHPEAFF. For the CDR3, the DNA is TGTGCCAGCAGCCCGTGGACAGCACACCCTGAAGCTTTCTTT.